This T cell receptor beta chain comes out of a study of T-cell memory formation after mild COVID-19. The CDR3 loop spans 14 amino acids. Germline V gene data show CDR1 as SGHAT and CDR2 as FQNNGV. The germline V and J ends were trimmed by 1 base and 3 bases, with 9 bases remaining between them. Findings of the study overall: CM and EM subsets held most contracting CD4+ clones; EMRA held CD8+ ones.

Concerning this clonotype: Antigen specificity is unknown.

MiXCR, run by TCRdb on the 5' RACE reads, gives a single entry per CDR3 protein. Of under 250,000 distinct CDR3 sequences listed, over 9% are singletons. The clonotype comes from a man aged 18 to 30 who had mild COVID-19 (a few samples of this study predate the infection). Cell type and time point are not known. The genes are TRBV11-2 and TRBJ1-1; D gene ambiguous. The sequenced material came from PBMCs or a T cell subset sorted from them (not recorded which). The CDR3 region is CASSLGIPYTEAFF. The CDR3 nucleotides are TGTGCCAGCAGCTTAGGTATACCGTACACTGAAGCTTTCTTT.